The clone carrying this T cell receptor beta chain was picked up a small number of times. This entry comes from a study of patients and donors after allogeneic stem cell transplantation. The CDR3 extends over 14 amino acids. Trimming left V 2 bases short and J 6 bases short, with 14 bases between. CDR1 is MNHEY and CDR2 is SVGAGI in the germline V gene. One entry per CDR3 protein, called by TCRdb with MiXCR from the RT-PCR reads. Found here are over 65,000 distinct CDR3 sequences, more than 25% of them singletons; the top ten hold about 25%. The V and J genes are TRBV6-5 and TRBJ2-7; unclear D gene. The sample comprised blood, either unsorted or a sorted T cell fraction (not recorded which). This sequence was found in a human donor who was either an allogeneic HSCT recipient or a stem cell or donor lymphocyte infusion donor (not recorded which). It is not recorded whose cells these are; they may come from a transplant donor. This CDR3 is CASSYGSATGEQYF. CDR3 sequence (DNA): TGTGCCAGCAGTTACGGCAGCGCAACTGGCGAGCAGTACTTC.